This T cell receptor beta chain was recovered during a study of blood T cell repertoires in COVID-19. The overall study: Samples of COVID-19 (acute and convalescent) were obtained from the United States, Italy and Spain.

Produced via immunoSEQ multiplex PCR; TCRdb's table is partial and in-frame only. The sample records 150,000 to 200,000 clones, roughly nine tenths being singletons. V dropped 5 bases and J dropped 3; count of bases not matched to a gene: 17. The CDR3 spans 19 residues. CDR1 is KGHDR, CDR2 SFDVKD, per germline. Those enrolled in Seattle joined during active infection and were followed longitudinally afterward. This receptor was taken from a woman aged 55-75 years with COVID-19, enrolled during active disease. The sequencing sample was made of peripheral blood. This chain joins TRBV24-1 and TRBJ1-4, with 7 positions matching TRBD1. The chain's CDR3 is CATSVRRGQEGRANEKLFF. The CDR3 DNA sequence: TGTGCCACCAGTGTTAGGCGAGGACAGGAAGGGCGGGCTAATGAAAAACTGTTTTTT.